This TCR beta chain was sequenced for a study of blood T cell repertoires in COVID-19. Study summary: Collection of acute and convalescent COVID-19 samples took place in the United States, Italy and Spain. Sample material is recorded as cDNA or gDNA derived from T cells, B-cell-depleted T cells, or PBMCs.

Profiled with immunoSEQ multiplex PCR; TCRdb holds only in-frame clones, not every one. The sample lists about 330,000 clones; roughly 90% were seen once. This CDR3 is built from 16 residues. CDR1 and CDR2 from the germline V gene are LGHNA and YSLEER. Unmatched junction bases numbered 10, after V lost 4 bases and J lost 6 bases. This clone has just one count. The receptor was derived from a woman in her fifties or sixties with active or convalescent COVID-19. V gene TRBV4-3 combines with J gene TRBJ2-1, with 9 bases identical to TRBD2. Sequenced input: peripheral blood. CDR3 DNA sequence: TGCGCCAGCAGCCCGCTTAGCGGGAGCCCATCCAATGAGCAGTTCTTC. It encodes CASSPLSGSPSNEQFF.